This TCR beta chain came from a study of shared clonotypes between healthy human individuals. Findings and limits, study-wide: Several donors held about 5% of naive CD4 clonotypes in common. Larger estimated richness was generally seen in naive subsets than in memory subsets. Sampling used blood alone; tissue repertoires probably differ.

Profiling relied on immunoSEQ multiplex PCR, and the TCRdb table lists in-frame clones only, not all of them. The profile shows about 1,800,000 clones, about 95% of them singletons. This clone was recorded only once. Its antigen is as yet unknown. CDR3 length: 14 residues. The germline CDR1 and CDR2 sequences are SGHNT and YYREEE (reference sequence). With 1 base removed from V and 5 bases from J, the gap between germline ends came to 12 bases. Naive CD8 populations comprised CD45RO-negative cells positively selected for CCR7, excluding terminally differentiated effector memory CD45RA+ cells. This clonotype was sampled from a man younger than 35 in good health. Source material: naive CD8+ T cells sorted from blood. This rearrangement joins TRBV5-4 to TRBJ2-5; tentatively, D is TRBD2 (5 bases). In nucleotides, the CDR3 is TGTGCCAGCAGCTTGACGGACTGGGGTGAGACCCAGTACTTC. It specifies CASSLTDWGETQYF.